This T cell receptor (beta chain) was documented in a study of T cells in Graves' hyperthyroidism and ophthalmopathy. About the research overall: The initial diagnosis was the point when peripheral blood was collected, ahead of any treatment.

RNA transcripts provided the source from which TCR beta CDR3 regions were amplified. The HTBI primer set drove a first-round RT-PCR of the TCR CDR3. TCRdb called the multiplex PCR reads again in MiXCR, with one record for every CDR3 protein. The sample shows 350,000 to 400,000 distinct CDR3 sequences, 15% of them seen only once. Germline V lookup: CDR1 SGHRS, CDR2 YFSETQ. V dropped 4 bases and J dropped 0 bases, with 9 bases sitting between them. The CDR3 runs to 14 residues. Ten or more counts support this clonotype. Its antigen is not identified. Hyperthyroidism, newly diagnosed and lasting under 2 months, affected patients aged 18 to 65. Notes on the study in general: Among thyroid clonotypes expanded above 0.001, most also appeared in blood.

The specimen sequenced was blood. The receptor was derived from a woman aged 25 to 39 with Graves' hyperthyroidism. The V call is TRBV5-1, the J call TRBJ2-3; D is undetermined. In DNA, the CDR3 is TGCGCCAGCAGCCCCGATTCCAGCACAGATACGCAGTATTTT. Residues: CASSPDSSTDTQYF.